This T cell receptor beta chain was captured by sequencing in a study of T-cell memory formation after mild COVID-19. Regarding the study as a whole: Day 15 to 85 contracting clones showed balanced CD4/CD8; later expanders leaned CD4+.

MiXCR, run by TCRdb on the 5' RACE reads, gives a single entry per CDR3 protein. Of about 250,000 distinct CDR3 sequences listed, about 16% are singletons. CDR3 length: 13 amino acids. The germline V gene encodes CDR1 SGHNT and CDR2 YYREEE (reference sequence). V lost 2 bases to trimming and J lost 7 bases; unmatched junction nucleotides: 1. This clonotype came up once. Its antigen is undetermined. Sequencing input: PBMCs or a T cell subset sorted from them (not recorded which). The rearrangement links TRBV5-4 to TRBJ1-4; TRBD1 agrees at 8 bases. This clonotype was sampled from an adult woman who had mild COVID-19 (a few samples of this study predate the infection). Cell type and time point are not known. The CDR3 spells CASSLQGGEKLFF. For the CDR3, the DNA is TGTGCCAGCAGCTTACAGGGGGGTGAAAAACTGTTTTTT.